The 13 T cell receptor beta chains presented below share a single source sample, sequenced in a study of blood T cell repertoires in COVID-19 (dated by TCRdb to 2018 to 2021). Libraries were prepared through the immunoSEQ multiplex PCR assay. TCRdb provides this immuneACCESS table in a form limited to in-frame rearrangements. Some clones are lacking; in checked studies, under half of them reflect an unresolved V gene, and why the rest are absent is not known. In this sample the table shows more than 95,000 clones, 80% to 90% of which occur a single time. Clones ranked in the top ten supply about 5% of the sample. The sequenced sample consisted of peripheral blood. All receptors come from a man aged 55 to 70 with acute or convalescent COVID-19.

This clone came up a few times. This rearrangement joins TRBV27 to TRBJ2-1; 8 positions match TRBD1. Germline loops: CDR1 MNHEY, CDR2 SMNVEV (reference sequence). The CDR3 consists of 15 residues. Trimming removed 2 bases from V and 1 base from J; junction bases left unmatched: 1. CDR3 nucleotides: TGTGCCAGCAGTTTAAGACAGGGGTCCTACAATGAGCAGTTCTTC. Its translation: CASSLRQGSYNEQFF.

The CDR3 bases are TGTGCCAGCAGCGTAGGGGCCCTCAATAATTCACCCCTCCACTTT. Protein: CASSVGALNNSPLHF. The rearrangement uses TRBV9 and TRBJ1-6; D is unclear. CDR3 length: 15 residues. The V end was cut by 0 bases, the J end by 5 bases, with 9 bases between. Looked up from germline, CDR1 is SGDLS and CDR2 is YYNGEE.

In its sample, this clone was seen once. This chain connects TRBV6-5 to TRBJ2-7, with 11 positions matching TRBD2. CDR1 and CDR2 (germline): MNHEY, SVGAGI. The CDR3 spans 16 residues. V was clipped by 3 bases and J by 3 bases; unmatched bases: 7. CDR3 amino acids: CASSYRLAGSFYEQYF. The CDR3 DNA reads TGTGCCAGCAGTTATCGACTAGCGGGGTCATTCTACGAGCAGTACTTC.

The CDR3 nucleotides read TGCGCCAGCAGCCAGGGGTACAATGAGCAGTTCTTC. Protein product: CASSQGYNEQFF. The chain is built from TRBV10-1 and TRBJ2-1; D may be TRBD1 (6 bases). The CDR3 runs 12 residues. Looked up from germline, CDR1 is WNHNN and CDR2 is SYGVQD (reference sequence). The V and J ends lost 6 bases and 4 bases respectively, with 7 bases between them.

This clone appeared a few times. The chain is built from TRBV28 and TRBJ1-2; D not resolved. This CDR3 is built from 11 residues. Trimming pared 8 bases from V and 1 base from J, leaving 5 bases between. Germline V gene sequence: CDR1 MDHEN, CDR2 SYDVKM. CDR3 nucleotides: TGTGCCAGCGGACTTAACTATGGCTACACCTTC. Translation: CASGLNYGYTF.

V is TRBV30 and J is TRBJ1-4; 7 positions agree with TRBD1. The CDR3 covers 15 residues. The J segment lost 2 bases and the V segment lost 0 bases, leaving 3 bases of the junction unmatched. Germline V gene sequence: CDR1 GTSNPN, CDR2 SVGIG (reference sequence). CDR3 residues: CAWSVQGQTNEKLFF. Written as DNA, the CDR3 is TGTGCCTGGAGTGTACAGGGACAGACTAATGAAAAACTGTTTTTT.

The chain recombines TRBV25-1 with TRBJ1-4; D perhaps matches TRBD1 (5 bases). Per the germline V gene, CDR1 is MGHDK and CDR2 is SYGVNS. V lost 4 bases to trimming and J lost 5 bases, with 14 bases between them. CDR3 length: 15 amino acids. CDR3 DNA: TGTGCCAGCAGTGCCATAACGGGGGTCAATGAAAAACTGTTTTTT. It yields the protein CASSAITGVNEKLFF.

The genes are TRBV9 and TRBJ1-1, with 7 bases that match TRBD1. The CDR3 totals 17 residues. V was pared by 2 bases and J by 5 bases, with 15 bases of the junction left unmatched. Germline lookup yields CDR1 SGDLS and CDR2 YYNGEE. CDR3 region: CASSVRRGGAGRTEAFF. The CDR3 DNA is TGTGCCAGCAGCGTCAGGAGAGGGGGCGCTGGGCGGACTGAAGCTTTCTTT.

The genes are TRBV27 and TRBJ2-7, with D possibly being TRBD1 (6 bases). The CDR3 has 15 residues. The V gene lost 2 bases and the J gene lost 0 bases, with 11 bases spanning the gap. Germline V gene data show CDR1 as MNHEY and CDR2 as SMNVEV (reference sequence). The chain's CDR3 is CASSLRDTFSYEQYF. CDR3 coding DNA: TGTGCCAGCAGTTTACGGGACACCTTCTCCTACGAGCAGTACTTC.

This CDR3 is CASSTGQGSKNIQYF. CDR3 bases: TGTGCCAGCAGCACCGGACAGGGCTCCAAAAACATTCAGTACTTC. The chain is built from TRBV11-3 and TRBJ2-4; 8 bases map to TRBD1. V dropped 5 bases and J dropped 2; count of bases not matched to a gene: 5. This CDR3 comprises 15 residues. In germline, CDR1 is SGHNT, CDR2 YENEEA.

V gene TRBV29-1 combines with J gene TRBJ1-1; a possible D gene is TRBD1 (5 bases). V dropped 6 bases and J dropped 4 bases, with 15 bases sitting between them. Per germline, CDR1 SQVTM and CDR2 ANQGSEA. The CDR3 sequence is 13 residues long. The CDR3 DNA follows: TGCAGCGTGAGCTCCCAGGGTGGCACTGAAGCTTTCTTT. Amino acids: CSVSSQGGTEAFF.

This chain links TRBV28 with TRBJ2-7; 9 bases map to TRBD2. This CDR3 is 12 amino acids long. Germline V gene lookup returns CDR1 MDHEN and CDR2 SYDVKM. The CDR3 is CSSGVAGDEQYF. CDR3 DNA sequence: TGTTCCTCGGGGGTAGCGGGAGACGAGCAGTACTTC. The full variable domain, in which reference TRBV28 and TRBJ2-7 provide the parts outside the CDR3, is DVKVTQSSRYLVKRTGEKVFLECVQDMDHENMFWYRQDPGLGLRLIYFSYDVKMKEKGDIPEGYSVSREKKERFSLILESASTNQTSMYLCSSGVAGDEQYFGPGTRLTVT.

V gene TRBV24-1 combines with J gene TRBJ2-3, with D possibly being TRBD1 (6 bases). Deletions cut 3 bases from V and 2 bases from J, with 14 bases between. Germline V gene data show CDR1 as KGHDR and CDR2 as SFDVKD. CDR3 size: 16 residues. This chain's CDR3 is CATSDQQGTPTDTQYF. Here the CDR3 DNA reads TGTGCCACCAGTGATCAACAGGGCACTCCCACAGATACGCAGTATTTT.